Described below is a single T cell receptor beta chain sequence and its context. The antigen it binds to is not known. The record has no base qualities; no much larger clone is one base away. Each donor gave one peripheral blood draw, averaging approximately 120 mL, which was collected into heparinised tubes. Using a panel that included CD45RO, CCR7, CD25, CD127, CD95 and CD27, naive, central memory, regulatory and stem cell-like memory CD4+ T cells were sorted on a BD FACSAria II. A purity above 95% was achieved for all sorted populations. PBMCs were separated immediately by Lymphoprep density gradient centrifugation and were stained directly, without being cultured. So that batch effects would be minimized, each experiment stained and sorted samples in pairs, pairing one healthy donor with one patient. The junction shows trimming of 0 bases on V and 4 bases on J, plus 12 bases between the germline ends. The cysteine opens and the phenylalanine closes a CDR3 of 16 amino acids. Of the read, only the CDR3 DNA is kept; its 48 bases are in frame from base 1. Sequences KGHSH (CDR1) and LQKENI (CDR2) are obtained from the germline V gene.

The record originates from a study of beta chain features in type 1 diabetes (dated by TCRdb to between 2018 and 2020). About the full investigation: Patients and healthy donors did not differ in mean age, gender distribution, total cell number or subset yield. Across all samples, approximately 98,000,000 sorted cells were examined, and cell number per subset correlated strongly with RNA yield. Whereas all 30 or so donors provided naive and central memory subsets, regulatory and stem cell-like memory subsets were isolated from just 8 patients and about 8 healthy donors. The study compared the TCRB repertoires of sorted circulating CD4+ T cell subsets in recently diagnosed type 1 diabetes patients with those in matched healthy donors.

The entire amount of isolated RNA was reverse transcribed using the High Capacity cDNA Reverse Transcription Kit, so the sequenced TCRB transcripts were expressed ones. Naive, central memory and regulatory T cell samples underwent deep immunoSEQ sequencing, averaging roughly 3.4 million total reads per sample. Sorted cells were lysed in RLT buffer and RNA was extracted with DNase-treated RNeasy Micro or Mini kits, depending on cell number. To prevent cross-contamination, every cell subset was processed on its own, while patient and healthy donor samples were processed together. TCRB sequences were amplified from cDNA with the immunoSEQ multiplex PCR, producing 87-bp fragments spanning the CDR3 region. Sequencing of the amplicons was done on the Illumina HiSeq platform. Per the original workflow: Synthetic template baselines were used to correct PCR bias computationally, reads within Hamming distance 2 were collapsed together, and singletons that could not be merged were discarded. Reads were aligned against IMGT to assign V, D and J genes, CDR3 length and insertions or deletions at six rearrangement sites. Within each subset, clonotype counts were normalized to sorted cell number, and only after that were true diversity and Gini coefficients computed with the tcR R package. The overlap coefficient, calculated on TCRB nucleotide sequences, was used to quantify repertoire sharing. As a proxy for the pre-selection repertoire, out-of-frame TCRB sequences from naive cells were analyzed. Sourced from immuneACCESS, this table was stored by TCRdb with only in-frame sequences that have V and J called. A share of the clones is absent; for the studies checked, an unresolved V gene accounts for under half, and the remainder has no known explanation. V and J calls and clone size follow that table, whereas D and trimming were derived from the DNA. This sample gives under 950,000 clones in total; roughly 17% of them show up just once. Around 0.02% of the sample goes to the ten largest clones.

What the research found in general, with its limitations: Because cDNA rather than genomic DNA was sequenced, highly expressing activated cells could have been over-represented, although no difference in activation and CD3 levels was found between groups. Patients with type 1 diabetes made fewer insertions and deleted more nucleotides at VDJ recombination sites, implying thymic rearrangement abnormalities. The naive, central memory and regulatory TCRB repertoires appeared to resemble one another more closely among patients than among healthy donors. Because small numbers of individuals were included in the HLA sub-analyses, any influence of HLA type on TCRB rearrangement was left unresolved. PCR might favor shorter templates, but patient and control samples were amplified and corrected together, so any skew would affect both groups equally. Type 1 diabetes patients showed a moderate but significant shortening of TCRB CDR3 length in all four CD4+ subsets.

This chain joins TRBV18 to TRBJ2-2, with TRBD2 as a weak D call on 6 bases. Sequenced: naive CD4+ T cells from blood. The cell subset or site label here, explained by the study, means: true naive CD4+ T cells. The clonotype originates from a woman aged 18-29 years in good health. The CDR3: CASSPPGQGGTGELFF. The DNA sequence reads TGTGCCAGCTCACCACCGGGGCAGGGAGGCACCGGGGAGCTGTTTTTT.